Listed below are T cell receptor beta chains from one sample, sequenced in a study of T cell repertoires in cytomegalovirus infection. These receptors lack a known antigen. A single record per CDR3 protein comes from TCRdb applying MiXCR to the reads. The sample yields some 920,000 distinct CDR3 sequences, approximately 30% seen once. The material sequenced was cultured CD8+ T cells from PBMCs, taken from culture after CMV antigen stimulation. Receptors were obtained from a human donor in good health (CMV status not recorded). Some clones in this sample may be carry-over from other donors' samples. Both conserved end residues are part of each CDR3.

cdr3_length,v_call,cdr3_aa
16,TRBV7-9,CASSSPGQGISYEQYF
15,TRBV7-6,CASSPTGGAGSEQFF
16,TRBV14,CASSPHRLYSNQPQHF
19,TRBV27,CASSLWASGGAVSPDTQYF
14,TRBV7-6,CASTLPTSTDTQYF
15,TRBV19,CATSGWAGGGNEQFF
13,TRBV10-3,CASRDSTYNEQFF
16,TRBV4-3,CASSQGTALGNTEAFF
15,TRBV18,CASTRQGESYNEQFF
13,TRBV7-9,CASSPGLAGIKFF
12,TRBV7-2,CASEVRGGGYTF
16,TRBV12-3/TRBV12-4,CARRSDSRFYTGELFF
14,TRBV27,CASSLGTRFYEQYF
14,TRBV15,CATSSRRTAPGYTF
18,TRBV6-6,CASSYLAGTLGDTDTQYF
14,TRBV6-1,CASSEALGQLEAFF
15,TRBV20-1,CSARDRAAPDYEQYF
16,TRBV2,CASKEQGSSSTDTQYF
14,TRBV4-1,CASTTSGAYNEQFF
12,TRBV7-8,CASSPRITEAFF
16,TRBV4-3,CASSYKSQGSNYGYTF